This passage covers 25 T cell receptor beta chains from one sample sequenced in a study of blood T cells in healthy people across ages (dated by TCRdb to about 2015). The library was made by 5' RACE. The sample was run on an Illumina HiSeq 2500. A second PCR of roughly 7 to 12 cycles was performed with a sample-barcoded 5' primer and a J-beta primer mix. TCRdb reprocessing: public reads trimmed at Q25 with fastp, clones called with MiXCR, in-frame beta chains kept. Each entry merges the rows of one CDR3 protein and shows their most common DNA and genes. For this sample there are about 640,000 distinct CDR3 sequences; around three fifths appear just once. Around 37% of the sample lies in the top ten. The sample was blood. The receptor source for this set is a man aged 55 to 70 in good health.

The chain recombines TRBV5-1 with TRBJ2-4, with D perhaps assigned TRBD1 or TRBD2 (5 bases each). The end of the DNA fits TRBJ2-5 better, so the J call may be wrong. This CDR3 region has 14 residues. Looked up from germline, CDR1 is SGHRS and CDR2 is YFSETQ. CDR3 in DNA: TGCGCCAGCAGCTTGTGGGGGAACCAAGAGACCCAGTACTTC. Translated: CASSLWGNQETQYF.

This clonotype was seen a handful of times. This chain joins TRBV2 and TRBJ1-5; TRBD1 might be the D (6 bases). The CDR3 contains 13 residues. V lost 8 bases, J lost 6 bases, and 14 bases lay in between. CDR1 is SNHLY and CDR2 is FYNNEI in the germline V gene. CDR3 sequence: CASGTGGGQPQHF. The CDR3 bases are TGTGCCAGCGGGACGGGAGGGGGTCAGCCCCAGCATTTT.

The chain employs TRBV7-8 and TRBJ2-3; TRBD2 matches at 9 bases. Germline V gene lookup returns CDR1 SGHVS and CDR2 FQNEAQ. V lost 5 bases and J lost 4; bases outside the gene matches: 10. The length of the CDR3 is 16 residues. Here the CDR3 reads CASSPWSSGDSDTQYF. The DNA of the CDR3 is TGTGCCAGCAGCCCATGGTCTAGCGGGGACTCAGATACGCAGTATTTT.

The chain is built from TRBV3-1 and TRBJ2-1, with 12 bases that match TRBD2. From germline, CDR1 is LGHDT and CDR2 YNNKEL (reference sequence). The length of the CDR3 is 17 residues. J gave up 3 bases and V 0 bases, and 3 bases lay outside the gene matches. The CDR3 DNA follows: TGTGCCAGCAGCCAAGAGACTAGCGGGGGCAGCTACAATGAGCAGTTCTTC. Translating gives CASSQETSGGSYNEQFF.

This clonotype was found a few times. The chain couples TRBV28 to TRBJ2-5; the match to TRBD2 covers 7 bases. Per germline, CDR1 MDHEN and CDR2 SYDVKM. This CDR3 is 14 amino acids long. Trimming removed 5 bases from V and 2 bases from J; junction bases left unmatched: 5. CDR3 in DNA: TGTGCCAGCAGTAGAAGCGGGGAACAAGAGACCCAGTACTTC. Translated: CASSRSGEQETQYF.

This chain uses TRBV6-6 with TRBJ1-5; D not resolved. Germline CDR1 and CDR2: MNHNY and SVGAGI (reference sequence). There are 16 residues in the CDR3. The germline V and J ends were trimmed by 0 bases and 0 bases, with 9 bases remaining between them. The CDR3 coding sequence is TGTGCCAGCAGTTACTCAGCAGAAGATAGCAATCAGCCCCAGCATTTT. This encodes CASSYSAEDSNQPQHF.

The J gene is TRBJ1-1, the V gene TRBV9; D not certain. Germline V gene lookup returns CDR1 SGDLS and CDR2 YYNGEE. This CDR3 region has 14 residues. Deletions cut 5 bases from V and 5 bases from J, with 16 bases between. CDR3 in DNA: TGTGCCAGCAGTACCCGACCGGAAGGGACTGAAGCTTTCTTT. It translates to CASSTRPEGTEAFF.

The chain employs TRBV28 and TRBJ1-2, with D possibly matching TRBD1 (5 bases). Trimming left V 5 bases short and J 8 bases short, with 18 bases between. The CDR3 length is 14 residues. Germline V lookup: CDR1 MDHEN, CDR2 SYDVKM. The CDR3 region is CASSVDSPAGGYTF. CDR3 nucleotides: TGTGCCAGCAGTGTAGACAGCCCCGCGGGAGGCTACACCTTC.

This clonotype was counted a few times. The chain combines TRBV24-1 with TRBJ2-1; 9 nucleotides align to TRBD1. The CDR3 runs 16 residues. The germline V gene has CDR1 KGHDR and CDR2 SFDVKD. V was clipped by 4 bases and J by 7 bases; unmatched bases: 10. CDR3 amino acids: CATSDPSRTGANEQFF. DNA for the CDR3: TGTGCCACCAGTGACCCCTCCCGGACAGGGGCAAATGAGCAGTTCTTC.

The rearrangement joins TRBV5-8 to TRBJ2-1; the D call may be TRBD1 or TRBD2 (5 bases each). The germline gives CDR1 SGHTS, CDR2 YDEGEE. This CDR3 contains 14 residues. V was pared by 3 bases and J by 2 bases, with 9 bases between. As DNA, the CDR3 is TGTGCCAGCAGCTCGTGGGGGACCTACAATGAGCAGTTCTTC. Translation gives CASSSWGTYNEQFF. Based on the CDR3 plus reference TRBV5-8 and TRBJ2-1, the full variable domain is EAGVTQSPTHLIKTRGQQATLRCSPISGHTSVYWYQQALGLGLQFLLWYDEGEERNRGNFPPRFSGRQFPNYSSELNVNALELEDSALYLCASSSWGTYNEQFFGPGTRLTVL.

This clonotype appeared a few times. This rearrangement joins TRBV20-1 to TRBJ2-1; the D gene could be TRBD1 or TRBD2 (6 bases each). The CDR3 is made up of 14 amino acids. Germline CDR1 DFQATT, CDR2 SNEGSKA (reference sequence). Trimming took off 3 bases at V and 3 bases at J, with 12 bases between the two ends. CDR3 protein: CSARPGGNYNEQFF. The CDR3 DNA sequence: TGCAGTGCTAGGCCCGGGGGCAACTACAATGAGCAGTTCTTC.

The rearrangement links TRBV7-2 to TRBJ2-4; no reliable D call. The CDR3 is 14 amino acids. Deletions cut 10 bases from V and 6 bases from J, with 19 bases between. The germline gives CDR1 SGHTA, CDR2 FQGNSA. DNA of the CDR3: TGTGCCAACACCTCGGGTCTGGGCGGAAACATTCAGTACTTC. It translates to CANTSGLGGNIQYF.

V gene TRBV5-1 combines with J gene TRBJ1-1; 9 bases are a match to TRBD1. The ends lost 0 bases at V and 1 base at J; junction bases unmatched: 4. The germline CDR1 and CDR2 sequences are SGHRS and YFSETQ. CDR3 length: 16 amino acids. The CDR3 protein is CASSLATGQGNTEAFF. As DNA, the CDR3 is TGCGCCAGCAGCTTGGCTACGGGACAGGGGAACACTGAAGCTTTCTTT. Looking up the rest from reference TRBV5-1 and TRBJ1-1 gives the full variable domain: KAGVTQTPRYLIKTRGQQVTLSCSPISGHRSVSWYQQTPGQGLQFLFEYFSETQRNKGNFPGRFSGRQFSNSRSEMNVSTLELGDSALYLCASSLATGQGNTEAFFGQGTRLTVV.

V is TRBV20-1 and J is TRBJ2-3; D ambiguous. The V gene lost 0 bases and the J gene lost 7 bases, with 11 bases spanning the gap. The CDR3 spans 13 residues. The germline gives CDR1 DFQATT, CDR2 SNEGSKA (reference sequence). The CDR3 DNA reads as TGCAGTGCTAGAGATGTCAGTTTGAATACGCAGTATTTT. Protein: CSARDVSLNTQYF.

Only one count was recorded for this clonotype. The chain's CDR3 is CSARDMTGYYNEQFF. As DNA, the CDR3 is TGCAGTGCTAGAGATATGACGGGGTACTACAATGAGCAGTTCTTC. This chain links TRBV20-1 with TRBJ2-1; D perhaps matches TRBD2 (5 bases). Trimming removed 0 bases from V and 3 bases from J, with 12 bases in between. This CDR3 spans 15 amino acids. Germline V gives CDR1 DFQATT, CDR2 SNEGSKA (reference sequence).

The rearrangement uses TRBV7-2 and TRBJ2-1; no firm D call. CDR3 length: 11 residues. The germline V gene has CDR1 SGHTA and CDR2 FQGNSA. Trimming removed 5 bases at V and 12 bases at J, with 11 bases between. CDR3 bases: TGTGCCAGCAGCCCCGATTTAGGGCAGTTCTTC. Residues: CASSPDLGQFF. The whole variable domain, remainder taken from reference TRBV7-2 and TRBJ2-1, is GAGVSQSPSNKVTEKGKDVELRCDPISGHTALYWYRQSLGQGLEFLIYFQGNSAPDKSGLPSDRFSAERTGGSVSTLTIQRTQQEDSAVYLCASSPDLGQFFGPGTRLTVL.

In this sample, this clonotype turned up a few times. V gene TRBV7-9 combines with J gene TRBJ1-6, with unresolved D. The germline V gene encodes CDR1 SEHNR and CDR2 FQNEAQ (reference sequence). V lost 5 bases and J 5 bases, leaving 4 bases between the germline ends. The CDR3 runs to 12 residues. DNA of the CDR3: TGTGCCAGCAGCCCGAATAATTCACCCCTCCACTTT. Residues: CASSPNNSPLHF. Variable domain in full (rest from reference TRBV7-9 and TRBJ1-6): DTGVSQNPRHKITKRGQNVTFRCDPISEHNRLYWYRQTLGQGPEFLTYFQNEAQLEKSRLLSDRFSAERPKGSFSTLEIQRTEQGDSAMYLCASSPNNSPLHFGNGTRLTVT.

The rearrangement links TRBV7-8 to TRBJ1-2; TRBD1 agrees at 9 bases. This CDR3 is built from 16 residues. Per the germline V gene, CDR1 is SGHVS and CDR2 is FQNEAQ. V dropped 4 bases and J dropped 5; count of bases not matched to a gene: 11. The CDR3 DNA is TGTGCCAGCAGCTCCCATGGGGGACAGGGTGGATATGGCTACACCTTC. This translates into CASSSHGGQGGYGYTF.

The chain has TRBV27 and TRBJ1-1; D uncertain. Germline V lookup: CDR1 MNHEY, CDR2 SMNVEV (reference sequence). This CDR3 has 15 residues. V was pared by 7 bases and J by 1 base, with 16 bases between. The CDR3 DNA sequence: TGTGCCAGCACCCCCCGAAAGGGAACGAACACTGAAGCTTTCTTT. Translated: CASTPRKGTNTEAFF.

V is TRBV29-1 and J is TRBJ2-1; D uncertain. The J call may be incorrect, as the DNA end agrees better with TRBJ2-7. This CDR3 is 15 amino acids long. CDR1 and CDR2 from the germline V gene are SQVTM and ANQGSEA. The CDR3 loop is CSVPVGINSYNEQYF. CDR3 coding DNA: TGCAGCGTCCCAGTGGGGATAAACTCCTACAATGAGCAGTACTTC.

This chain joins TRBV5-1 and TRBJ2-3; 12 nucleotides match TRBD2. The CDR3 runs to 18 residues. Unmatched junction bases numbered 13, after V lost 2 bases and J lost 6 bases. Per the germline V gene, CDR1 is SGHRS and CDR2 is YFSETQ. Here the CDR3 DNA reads TGCGCCAGCAGCTTCTCCGGGACTAGCGGGCTACCAAGGGATACGCAGTATTTT. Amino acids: CASSFSGTSGLPRDTQYF.

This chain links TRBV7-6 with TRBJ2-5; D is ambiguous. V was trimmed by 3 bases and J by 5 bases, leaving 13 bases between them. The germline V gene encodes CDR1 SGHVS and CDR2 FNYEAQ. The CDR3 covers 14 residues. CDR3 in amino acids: CASSFGGDWETQYF. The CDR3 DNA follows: TGTGCCAGCAGCTTTGGTGGGGATTGGGAGACCCAGTACTTC.

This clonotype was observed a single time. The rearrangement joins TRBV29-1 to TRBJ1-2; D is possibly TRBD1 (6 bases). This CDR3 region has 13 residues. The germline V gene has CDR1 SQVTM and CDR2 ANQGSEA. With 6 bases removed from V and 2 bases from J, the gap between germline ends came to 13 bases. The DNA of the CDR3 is TGCAGCGTGGCCCTCGGACAGAACTATGGCTACACCTTC. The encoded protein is CSVALGQNYGYTF. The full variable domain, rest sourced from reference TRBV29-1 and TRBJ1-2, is SAVISQKPSRDICQRGTSLTIQCQVDSQVTMMFWYRQQPGQSLTLIATANQGSEATYESGFVIDKFPISRPNLTFSTLTVSNMSPEDSSIYLCSVALGQNYGYTFGSGTRLTVV.

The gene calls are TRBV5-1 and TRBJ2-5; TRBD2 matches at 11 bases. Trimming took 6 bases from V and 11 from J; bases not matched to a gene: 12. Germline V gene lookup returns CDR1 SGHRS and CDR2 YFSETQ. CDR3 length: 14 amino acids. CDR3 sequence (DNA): TGCGCCAGCAACTTAGCGGGGGGGCAGGGTGAGCAGTACTTC. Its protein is CASNLAGGQGEQYF.

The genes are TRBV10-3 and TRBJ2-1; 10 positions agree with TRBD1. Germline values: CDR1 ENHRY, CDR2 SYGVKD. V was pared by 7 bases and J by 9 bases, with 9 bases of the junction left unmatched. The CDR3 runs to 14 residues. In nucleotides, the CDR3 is TGTGCCATCACGCGACAGGGGGCAAGGGGTGAGCAGTTCTTC. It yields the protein CAITRQGARGEQFF.